In this sample, the clone carrying this T cell receptor (beta chain) turned up many times. These data originate in a study of T cells after yellow fever vaccination. CDR1 is SQVTM, CDR2 ANQGSEA, per germline. The CDR3 consists of 11 residues. V lost 4 bases to trimming and J lost 6 bases; unmatched junction nucleotides: 0. One entry per CDR3 protein results from TCRdb running MiXCR on the 5' RACE reads. The table lists 250,000 or so distinct CDR3 sequences, roughly 6.2% of them singletons. This clonotype was sampled from a man under 40 who received the YFV17D yellow fever vaccine. This chain connects TRBV29-1 to TRBJ2-1; TRBD2 matches at 7 bases. The sample here was CD4+ T cells sorted from PBMCs, taken on the day of the yellow fever booster vaccination. The DNA of the CDR3 is TGCAGCGTTGGACTAGCCAATGAGCAGTTCTTC. It codes for CSVGLANEQFF.